These T cell receptor beta chains were read from a single sample in a study of cytomegalovirus exposure and HLA in healthy donors. Assay used: immunoSEQ multiplex PCR; TCRdb lists only in-frame clones, some missing. The data hold about 73,000 clones, with 60% to 75% observed a single time. Sequencing was performed on PBMCs. Every receptor here comes from a man between 65 and 85 years old in good health and CMV-seronegative. Each CDR3 is given with its conserved first and last residue. The D gene is left open where the match is weak. Clone size is shown for a subset of rows, as once, few, many or a class of expanded clone.

>TRBV5-1|TRBJ2-3|18|once|TRBD2
CASSLGLSGGAITDTQYF
TGCGCCAGCAGCTTGGGTCTTAGCGGGGGGGCTATTACAGATACGCAGTATTTT
>TRBV30|TRBJ1-1|15|NA|NA
CAWSVWSTQIEEAFF
TGTGCCTGGAGTGTTTGGTCAACCCAAATCGAGGAGGCTTTCTTT
>TRBV4-3|TRBJ2-7|15|NA|NA
CASSPQRDMPYEQYF
TGCGCCAGCAGCCCACAACGGGACATGCCCTACGAGCAGTACTTC
>TRBV5-1|TRBJ2-6|14|NA|NA
CASQIQAGANVLTF
TGCGCCAGCCAGATTCAAGCTGGGGCCAACGTCCTGACTTTC
>TRBV7-2|TRBJ2-7|14|NA|NA
CASRTRQGGYEQYF
TGTGCCAGCAGGACTAGACAGGGTGGTTACGAGCAGTACTTC
>TRBV7-2|TRBJ2-3|15|NA|TRBD2
CASSVLAGISDTQYF
TGTGCCAGCAGCGTGCTAGCGGGGATTTCAGATACGCAGTATTTT
>TRBV6-5|TRBJ2-3|16|NA|TRBD1
CASSYSRGRGTDTQYF
TGTGCCAGCAGTTACTCGAGGGGGCGCGGCACAGATACGCAGTATTTT
>TRBV25-1|TRBJ1-1|15|NA|TRBD1
CASRNQQGGNTEAFF
TGTGCCAGCAGGAACCAACAGGGGGGCAACACTGAAGCTTTCTTT
>TRBV6-6|TRBJ1-1|15|few|NA
CASSYSQGPTTEAFF
TGTGCCAGCAGTTACTCGCAGGGCCCGACCACTGAAGCTTTCTTT
>TRBV15|TRBJ1-4|16|NA|TRBD1
CATSQTSGQGGEKLFF
TGTGCCACCAGCCAAACCTCGGGACAGGGGGGTGAAAAACTGTTTTTT
>TRBV7-9|TRBJ2-3|14|NA|NA
CASSLVGSKDTQYF
TGTGCCAGCAGCTTAGTGGGCAGTAAAGATACGCAGTATTTT
>TRBV6-5|TRBJ1-1|15|NA|NA
CASSYSTMRDTEAFF
TGTGCCAGCAGTTACTCGACCATGAGGGACACTGAAGCTTTCTTT
>TRBV19|TRBJ1-1|15|NA|NA
CASSSEPRSNTEAFF
TGTGCCAGTAGTTCCGAGCCCCGATCTAACACTGAAGCTTTCTTT
>TRBV29-1|TRBJ2-7|12|NA|NA
CSVMTASYEQYF
TGCAGCGTTATGACAGCTTCCTACGAGCAGTACTTC
>TRBV5-4|TRBJ2-5|16|NA|TRBD2
CASSPRLAGNQETQYF
TGTGCCAGCAGCCCCCGACTAGCGGGAAACCAAGAGACCCAGTACTTC
>TRBV12-2|TRBJ1-5|15|NA|NA
CASRLAWRAGQPQHF
TGTGCAAGTCGCTTAGCGTGGCGGGCGGGACAGCCCCAGCATTTT
>TRBV19|TRBJ2-3|15|NA|TRBD2
CASSILAGEVDTQYF
TGTGCCAGTAGTATACTTGCGGGAGAAGTAGATACGCAGTATTTT
>TRBV10-3|TRBJ1-2|13|few|NA
CAIGDQGSYGYTF
TGTGCCATCGGAGATCAGGGTTCCTATGGCTACACCTTC
>TRBV19|TRBJ1-2|17|NA|NA
CASHKLAFGGANYGYTF
TGTGCCAGCCATAAACTAGCCTTTGGGGGAGCTAACTATGGCTACACCTTC
>TRBV2|TRBJ1-3|17|NA|NA
CASSEMAPGLSGNTIYF
TGTGCCAGCAGTGAAATGGCCCCGGGACTCTCTGGAAACACCATATATTTT